This T cell receptor (beta chain) was sequenced for a study of T cells in tumors after PD-1 blockade. The overall study: Some patients also took daily vismodegib 150 mg during anti-PD-1 treatment. Peripheral blood samples averaged around 38,000 unique clonotypes and 113,528 templates.

Tumor or blood genomic DNA was sequenced, with inputs of about 550 ng to 6,004 ng. Data came from immunoSEQ multiplex PCR; TCRdb stores just in-frame clones and leaves some out. Of 40,000 to 55,000 clones in the sample, just under 80% are singletons; the top ten hold about a sixth. The CDR3 totals 13 residues. Germline CDR1 MNHEY, CDR2 SVGEGT. Trimming pared 2 bases from V and 2 bases from J, leaving 5 bases between. The V gene is TRBV6-2 or TRBV6-3, the J gene TRBJ2-3; D unresolved. The material was PBMCs, obtained before anti-PD-1 treatment. The receptor's source is a human donor with basal cell carcinoma. In DNA, the CDR3 is TGTGCCAGCAGTTACCTTAACACAGATACGCAGTATTTT. It translates to CASSYLNTDTQYF.